The clone carrying this T cell receptor beta chain was observed many times. Antigen specificity is unknown. Clinical Activity Scores of at least 3, NOSPECS grades of at least 4 and durations under 3 months characterized ophthalmopathy patients. Not enrolled were patients with uncontrolled infection, other autoimmune disease, pregnancy or lactation. Diagnostic decisions used clinical symptoms, serum thyroxine and TRAb, thyroid ultrasound and orbital computed tomography. These data belong to a study of T cells in Graves' hyperthyroidism and ophthalmopathy. Template material for amplifying TCR beta CDR3 regions consisted of RNA transcripts. First-round RT-PCR with HTBI primers amplified the TCR CDR3 region. A single record per CDR3 protein comes from TCRdb applying MiXCR to the multiplex PCR reads. The data show some 550,000 distinct CDR3 sequences, around 15% seen once. Regarding the study as a whole: A 13 V-J signature model discriminated ophthalmopathy versus stable hyperthyroidism.

The origin of this receptor is a woman between 35 and 50 years old with Graves' ophthalmopathy. Sequencing was done on a sample of blood.

The CDR3 spells CASSPRTSDTQYF. CDR3 nucleotides: TGTGCCAGCAGCCCAAGGACTAGCGATACGCAGTATTTT. The chain has TRBV7-9 and TRBJ2-3; TRBD2 aligns across 8 bases. Germline assignment: CDR1 SEHNR and CDR2 FQNEAQ (reference sequence). The V segment lost 5 bases and the J segment 6 bases; nucleotides outside the gene matches: 4. The CDR3 runs to 13 residues.